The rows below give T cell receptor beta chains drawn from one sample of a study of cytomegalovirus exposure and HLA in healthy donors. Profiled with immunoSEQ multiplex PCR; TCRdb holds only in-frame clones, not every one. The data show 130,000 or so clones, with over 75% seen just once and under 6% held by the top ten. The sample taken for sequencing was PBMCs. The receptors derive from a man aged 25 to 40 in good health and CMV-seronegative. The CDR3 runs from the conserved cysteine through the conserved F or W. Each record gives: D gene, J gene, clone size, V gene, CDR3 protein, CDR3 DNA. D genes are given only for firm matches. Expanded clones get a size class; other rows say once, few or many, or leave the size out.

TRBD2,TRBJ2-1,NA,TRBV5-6,CASSLAIGTSSYNEQFF,TGTGCCAGCAGCTTGGCTATTGGGACTAGCTCCTACAATGAGCAGTTCTTC
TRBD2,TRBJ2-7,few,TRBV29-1,CSVRGTSGTYEQYF,TGCAGCGTCCGAGGGACTAGCGGGACCTACGAGCAGTACTTC
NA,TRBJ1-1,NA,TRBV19,CASRLYGGTEAFF,TGTGCCAGTAGATTGTATGGGGGGACTGAAGCTTTCTTT
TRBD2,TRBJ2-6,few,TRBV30,CAWSGRAAGANVLTF,TGTGCCTGGAGCGGGAGGGCGGCTGGGGCCAACGTCCTGACTTTC
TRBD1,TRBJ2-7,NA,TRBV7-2,CASSQTGGQGEQYF,TGTGCCAGCAGCCAGACAGGGGGTCAGGGCGAGCAGTACTTC
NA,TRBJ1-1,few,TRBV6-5,CASSSIGQMNTEAFF,TGTGCCAGCAGCTCTATCGGACAGATGAACACTGAAGCTTTCTTT
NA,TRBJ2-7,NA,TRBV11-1,CASSLQNRLYEQYF,TGTGCCAGCAGCTTACAAAACAGGCTCTACGAGCAGTACTTC
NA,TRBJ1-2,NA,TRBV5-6,CASSRNRERYGYTF,TGTGCCAGCAGTCGTAACAGGGAAAGGTATGGCTACACCTTC
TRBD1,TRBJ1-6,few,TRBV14,CASSRGQAYNSPLHF,TGTGCCAGCAGCAGAGGACAGGCCTATAATTCACCCCTCCACTTT
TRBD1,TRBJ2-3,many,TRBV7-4,CASSRQGKTDTQYF,TGTGCCAGCAGCCGACAGGGGAAAACAGATACGCAGTATTTT
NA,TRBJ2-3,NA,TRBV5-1,CASSRRGGTDTQYF,TGCGCCAGCAGTCGGAGGGGGGGGACAGATACGCAGTATTTT
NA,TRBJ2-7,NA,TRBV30,CAWGFRTVEQYF,TGTGCCTGGGGGTTTCGGACAGTCGAGCAGTACTTC
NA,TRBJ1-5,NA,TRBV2,CASSARMSGNQPQHF,TGTGCCAGCAGTGCTCGAATGTCGGGCAATCAGCCCCAGCATTTT
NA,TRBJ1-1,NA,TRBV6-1,CASSEWGGMNTEAFF,TGTGCCAGCAGTGAATGGGGGGGAATGAACACTGAAGCTTTCTTT
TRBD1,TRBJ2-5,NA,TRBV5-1,CASSLDRGSETQYF,TGCGCCAGCAGCTTGGACAGGGGGTCGGAGACCCAGTACTTC
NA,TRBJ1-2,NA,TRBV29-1,CSASNQGSVYGYTF,TGCAGCGCATCGAACCAGGGTTCGGTCTATGGCTACACCTTC
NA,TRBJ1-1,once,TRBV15,CATSRAYRVVNTEAFF,TGTGCCACCAGCAGAGCATACAGGGTTGTGAACACTGAAGCTTTCTTT
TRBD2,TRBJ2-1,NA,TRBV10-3,CAISDTSGIDEQFF,TGTGCCATCAGTGACACTAGCGGGATAGATGAGCAGTTCTTC
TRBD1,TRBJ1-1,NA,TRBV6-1,CASSVTTGGDSEAFF,TGTGCCAGCAGTGTTACGACAGGGGGAGACTCTGAAGCTTTCTTT
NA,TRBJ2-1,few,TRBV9,CASSVVTAREQFF,TGTGCCAGCAGCGTAGTCACGGCCAGGGAGCAGTTCTTC
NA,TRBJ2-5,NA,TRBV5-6,CASSPGRGQTQYF,TGTGCCAGCAGCCCCGGGCGGGGTCAGACCCAGTACTTC
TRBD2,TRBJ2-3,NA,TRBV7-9,CASSLYLLAGGETTGTQYF,TGTGCCAGCAGCTTATATCTCTTGGCGGGGGGAGAGACAACAGGTACGCAGTATTTT
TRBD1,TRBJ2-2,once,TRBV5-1,CASSFIGGDTGELFF,TGCGCCAGCAGCTTCATAGGGGGCGACACCGGGGAGCTGTTTTTT
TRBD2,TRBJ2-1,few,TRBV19,CASSTGLLNEQFF,TGTGCCAGTAGTACGGGACTACTCAATGAGCAGTTCTTC
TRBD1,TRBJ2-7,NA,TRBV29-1,CSVAGTGPYEQYF,TGCAGCGTAGCCGGGACAGGGCCCTACGAGCAGTACTTC
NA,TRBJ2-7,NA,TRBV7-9,CASSMRTLRYEQYF,TGTGCCAGCAGCATGCGGACTCTCCGCTACGAGCAGTACTTC
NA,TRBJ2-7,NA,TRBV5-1,CASSYPGVNYEQYF,TGCGCCAGCAGCTACCCCGGGGTGAACTACGAGCAGTACTTC
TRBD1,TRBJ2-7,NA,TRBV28,CASNRQGYGYEQYF,TGTGCCAGCAACCGACAGGGATATGGCTACGAGCAGTACTTC
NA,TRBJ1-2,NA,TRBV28,CASRVGGTTANYGYTF,TGTGCCAGCAGAGTGGGGGGAACCACAGCTAACTATGGCTACACCTTC
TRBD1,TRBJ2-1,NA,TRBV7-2,CASSLEGDRTYNEQFF,TGTGCCAGCAGCTTAGAAGGGGACAGGACCTACAATGAGCAGTTCTTC
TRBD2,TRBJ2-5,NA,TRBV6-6,CASSWTRYQETQYF,TGTGCCAGCAGTTGGACTAGATACCAAGAGACCCAGTACTTC
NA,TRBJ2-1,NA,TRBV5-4,CASSLDRAGNEQFF,TGTGCCAGCAGCTTGGACAGGGCGGGTAATGAGCAGTTCTTC
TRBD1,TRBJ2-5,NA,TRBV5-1,CASSFQDRGETQYF,TGCGCCAGCAGCTTCCAGGACAGGGGAGAGACCCAGTACTTC
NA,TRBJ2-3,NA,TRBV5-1,CASSLGDYPDTQYF,TGCGCCAGCAGCTTGGGTGACTATCCAGATACGCAGTATTTT
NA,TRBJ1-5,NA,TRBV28,CASHRQFNQPQHF,TGTGCCAGCCACCGACAGTTTAATCAGCCCCAGCATTTT
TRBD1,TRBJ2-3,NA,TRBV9,CASSPWTGDTDTQYF,TGTGCCAGCAGCCCATGGACAGGAGACACAGATACGCAGTATTTT
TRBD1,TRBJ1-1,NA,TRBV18,CASSLTETGSTEAFF,TGTGCCAGCTCTCTCACGGAGACAGGGAGCACTGAAGCTTTCTTT
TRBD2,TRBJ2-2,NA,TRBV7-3,CASSFSAGDYTELFF,TGTGCCAGCAGCTTTTCAGCGGGAGATTATACGGAGCTGTTTTTT
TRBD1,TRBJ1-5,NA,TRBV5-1,CASSLGPTGGEQPQHF,TGCGCCAGCAGCTTGGGGCCAACAGGGGGCGAACAGCCCCAGCATTTT
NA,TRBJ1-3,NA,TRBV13,CASSSDSCSGNTIYF,TGTGCCAGCAGCTCTGACAGCTGCTCTGGAAACACCATATATTTT
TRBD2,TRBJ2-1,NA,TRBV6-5,CASSYVAGGYNEQFF,TGTGCCAGCAGTTACGTAGCGGGGGGATACAATGAGCAGTTCTTC
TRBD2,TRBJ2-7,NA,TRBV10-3,CAINLTRTSYIYEQYF,TGTGCCATCAACCTGACCCGGACTAGCTACATTTACGAGCAGTACTTC
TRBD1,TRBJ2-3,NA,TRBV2,CASGGHRGALADTQYF,TGTGCCAGCGGGGGACACAGGGGGGCTCTGGCAGATACGCAGTATTTT
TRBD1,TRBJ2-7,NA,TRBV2,CASSEGTGSSYEQYF,TGTGCCAGCAGTGAGGGGACAGGGAGCTCCTACGAGCAGTACTTC
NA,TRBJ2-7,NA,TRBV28,CASSPWAGAYEQYF,TGTGCCAGCAGTCCCTGGGCGGGTGCGTACGAGCAGTACTTC
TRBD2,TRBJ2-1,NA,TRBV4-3,CASSQDRDGRVINEQFF,TGCGCCAGCAGCCAAGATCGAGACGGGAGGGTGATCAATGAGCAGTTCTTC
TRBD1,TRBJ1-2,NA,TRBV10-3,CAISESAGGGYGYTF,TGTGCCATCAGTGAGTCGGCAGGGGGTGGCTATGGCTACACCTTC
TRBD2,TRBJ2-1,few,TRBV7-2,CASSFSSGNEQFF,TGTGCCAGCAGCTTTTCTAGCGGCAATGAGCAGTTCTTC
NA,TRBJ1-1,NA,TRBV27,CASSRAKGGTEAFF,TGTGCCAGCAGTAGGGCCAAGGGAGGGACTGAAGCTTTCTTT
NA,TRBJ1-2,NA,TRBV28,CASSLFREWRYTF,TGTGCCAGCAGTTTATTCAGGGAATGGCGCTACACCTTC
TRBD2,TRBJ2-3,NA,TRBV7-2,CASSLSGRSTDTQYF,TGTGCCAGCAGCTTGTCCGGGAGGAGCACAGATACGCAGTATTTT
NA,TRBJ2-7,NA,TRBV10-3,CAISETDGGLNEQYF,TGTGCCATCAGTGAGACGGATGGAGGGCTGAACGAGCAGTACTTC
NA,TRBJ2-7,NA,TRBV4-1,CASSQEGTGSPLYF,TGCGCCAGCAGCCAAGAGGGAACAGGGTCCCCACTCTACTTC
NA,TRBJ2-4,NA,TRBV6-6,CASSYGGANIQYF,TGTGCCAGCAGTTACGGGGGGGCCAACATTCAGTACTTC
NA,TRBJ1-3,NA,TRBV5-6,CASSLIGGGSGNTIYF,TGTGCCAGCAGCTTGATCGGAGGTGGATCTGGAAACACCATATATTTT
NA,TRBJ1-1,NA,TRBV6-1,CASSVTGRAEAFF,TGTGCCAGCAGCGTAACAGGGAGAGCTGAAGCTTTCTTT
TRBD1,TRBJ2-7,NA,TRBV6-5,CASNMPGQGAEEQYF,TGTGCCAGCAATATGCCGGGACAGGGGGCGGAAGAGCAGTACTTC
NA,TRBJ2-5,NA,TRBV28,CASSYGARETQYF,TGTGCCAGCAGTTATGGGGCTCGGGAGACCCAGTACTTC
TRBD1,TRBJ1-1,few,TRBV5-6,CASSLDRGTMDTEAFF,TGTGCCAGCAGCCTGGACAGGGGGACAATGGACACTGAAGCTTTCTTT
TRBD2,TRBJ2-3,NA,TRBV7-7,CASSSGLAGTDTQYF,TGTGCTAGCAGCTCCGGTCTAGCGGGGACAGATACGCAGTATTTT